This TCR beta chain was obtained from a study of blood T cells in healthy people across ages. Study details: In model experiments, template switching was able to capture about one barcoded beta molecule for every two T cells that were present.

Together with a sample-barcoded 5' primer, a J-beta primer mix was included in a second PCR lasting about 7 to 11 cycles. A tag from a template-switch adaptor with 12 random nucleotides marked each cDNA molecule. Each single sample gave us at least 3 million CDR3-containing paired-end reads. MiXCR, applied by TCRdb to the 5' RACE reads, yields one record per CDR3 protein. In the table there are just over 1 million distinct CDR3 sequences, 45% of which are singletons. Study conclusions and caveats: A roughly linear age-dependent decrease characterized TCR beta diversity per million T cells.

This clonotype was picked up a small number of times. Antigen specificity is unknown. Germline-derived CDR1 and CDR2 are MNHEY and SMNVEV (reference sequence). The junction had 14 bases not matched to a gene; V was cut back by 10 bases and J by 1 base. The CDR3 length is 16 residues. What was sequenced was blood. The receptor was derived from a woman aged 55-69 years in good health. The rearrangement uses TRBV27 and TRBJ2-3, with TRBD2 matching 7 bases. The CDR3 sequence: CATVSPAGRGTDTQYF. For the CDR3, the DNA is TGTGCCACCGTCTCCCCGGCAGGGAGGGGCACAGATACGCAGTATTTT.